This entry lists 20 T cell receptor beta chains sequenced from one sample in a study of OX40 agonist ivuxolimab in advanced cancers. This table comes from immunoSEQ multiplex PCR, and its TCRdb copy is limited to in-frame clones, with some not included. In the table there are over 15,000 clones, around 85% of which are singletons. The sample here was CD4+ or CD8+ T cells sorted from blood, taken in a trial of the OX40 agonist ivuxolimab. These receptors originate from an adult with an advanced solid tumor such as melanoma, head and neck, liver or kidney cancer.

The V gene is TRBV5-4, the J gene TRBJ2-2; D tentatively reads TRBD1 or TRBD2 (5 bases each). This CDR3 has 17 residues. V lost 3 bases to trimming and J lost 7 bases, with 22 bases between them. In germline, CDR1 is SGHNT, CDR2 YYREEE (reference sequence). DNA of the CDR3: TGTGCCAGCAGCTCTGGTTTGGGGGACGATCGGCACGGGGAGCTGTTTTTT. It codes for CASSSGLGDDRHGELFF.

This clone was observed once. This chain uses TRBV5-1 with TRBJ2-2, with TRBD1 identical over 7 bases. Trimming at V came to 2 bases and at J to 3 bases, leaving 4 bases not matched to a gene. The germline V gene encodes CDR1 SGHRS and CDR2 YFSETQ. There are 15 residues in the CDR3. CDR3 protein: CASSFVDRDTGELFF. The CDR3 nucleotides are TGCGCCAGCAGCTTTGTTGACAGGGACACCGGGGAGCTGTTTTTT.

In its sample, this clone was seen once. This rearrangement joins TRBV5-1 to TRBJ1-2; D unclear. This CDR3 comprises 12 residues. Germline-derived CDR1 and CDR2 are SGHRS and YFSETQ. Trimming removed 0 bases at V and 8 bases at J, with 8 bases between. CDR3: CASSLEYGGYTF. Here the CDR3 DNA reads TGCGCCAGCAGCTTGGAGTATGGGGGCTACACCTTC.

This chain uses TRBV7-9 with TRBJ2-1, with TRBD1 matching over 7 bases. The CDR3 runs 15 residues. Trimming removed 0 bases from V and 7 bases from J; junction bases left unmatched: 6. In germline, CDR1 is SEHNR, CDR2 FQNEAQ (reference sequence). The CDR3 nucleotides are TGTGCCAGCAGCTTAGCGGCGGGCAGGGGGAATGAGCAGTTCTTC. Protein: CASSLAAGRGNEQFF.

The gene calls are TRBV9 and TRBJ2-7, with D tentatively TRBD1 (6 bases). Looked up from germline, CDR1 is SGDLS and CDR2 is YYNGEE. V lost 4 bases and J 6 bases, leaving 17 bases between the germline ends. This CDR3 comprises 14 residues. In nucleotides, the CDR3 is TGTGCCAGCAGCTCACAGGGACCGGAAAGCGAGCAGTACTTC. It yields the protein CASSSQGPESEQYF.

The chain recombines TRBV5-4 with TRBJ2-7; TRBD2 might be the D (5 bases). From germline, CDR1 is SGHNT and CDR2 YYREEE (reference sequence). The CDR3 contains 13 residues. The ends were cut back, 2 bases at V and 0 bases at J, with 6 bases in the middle. The CDR3 spells CASSFDYSYEQYF. The DNA for the CDR3 is TGTGCCAGCAGCTTCGACTACTCCTACGAGCAGTACTTC.

Judged by abundance, this clone is medium-sized. This sequence joins TRBV7-6 and TRBJ2-7, with 7 bases identical to TRBD2. Germline V gene sequence: CDR1 SGHVS, CDR2 FNYEAQ. J lost 3 bases, V lost 5 bases, and 4 bases had no gene match. The CDR3 has 13 amino acids. The CDR3 here is CASSAGASYEQYF. The CDR3 coding sequence is TGTGCCAGCAGCGCGGGAGCGAGCTACGAGCAGTACTTC.

CDR3 in amino acids: CASSPPQVKETQYF. The CDR3 coding sequence is TGTGCCAGCTCACCACCGCAGGTGAAAGAGACCCAGTACTTC. The V call is TRBV18, the J call TRBJ2-5; D remains unclear. The germline V gene encodes CDR1 KGHSH and CDR2 LQKENI. Deletions cut 0 bases from V and 3 bases from J, with 8 bases between. CDR3 length equals 14 residues.

Only one count was recorded for this clone. The chain uses TRBV27 and TRBJ2-2; 9 positions agree with TRBD2. The V gene end was trimmed by 6 bases and the J gene end by 7 bases; junction bases not matched to a gene: 12. The V gene's germline CDR1 is MNHEY and CDR2 SMNVEV (reference sequence). The CDR3 is 16 amino acids. In DNA form, the CDR3 reads TGTGCCAGCAGGGGGGGACTAGCAATTAACCTCGGGGAGCTGTTTTTT. Protein: CASRGGLAINLGELFF.

This clone showed up just a few times. V and J are TRBV10-2 and TRBJ2-1; D is perhaps TRBD2 (6 bases). CDR3 length: 13 amino acids. The germline V gene has CDR1 WSHSY and CDR2 SAAADI. The germline V and J ends were trimmed by 9 bases and 7 bases, with 16 bases remaining between them. CDR3: CASGGTGVNEQFF. DNA for the CDR3: TGCGCCAGTGGAGGGACTGGGGTTAATGAGCAGTTCTTC.

This sequence joins TRBV7-9 and TRBJ2-7; TRBD2 might be the D (6 bases). Germline V CDR1 and CDR2: SEHNR, FQNEAQ (reference sequence). The CDR3 runs to 17 residues. The V end was cut by 5 bases, the J end by 6 bases, with 26 bases between. DNA of the CDR3: TGTGCCAGCAGCCCCGAGGGAAACTCCGGACTATGGGCCGAGCAGTACTTC. Amino acid sequence: CASSPEGNSGLWAEQYF. Full variable domain (rest looked up from reference TRBV7-9 and TRBJ2-7): DTGVSQNPRHKITKRGQNVTFRCDPISEHNRLYWYRQTLGQGPEFLTYFQNEAQLEKSRLLSDRFSAERPKGSFSTLEIQRTEQGDSAMYLCASSPEGNSGLWAEQYFGPGTRLTVT.

The chain joins TRBV6-1 to TRBJ2-7; the match to TRBD1 covers 10 bases. The CDR3 is made up of 16 amino acids. Germline loops: CDR1 MNHNS, CDR2 SASEGT. V trimming: 4 bases; J trimming: 4 bases; junction bases outside the gene matches: 10. For the CDR3, the DNA is TGTGCCAGCAGTGGGACCCGACAGGGGGCTTCATACGAGCAGTACTTC. This encodes CASSGTRQGASYEQYF.

This clone has a single count. The V and J genes are TRBV10-1 and TRBJ2-7; perhaps TRBD2 as D (5 bases). The V end was cut by 0 bases, the J end by 4 bases, with 7 bases between. Germline CDR1 and CDR2: WNHNN and SYGVQD (reference sequence). The CDR3 runs to 13 residues. The CDR3: CASSESGVYEQYF. The CDR3 DNA reads as TGCGCCAGCAGTGAGTCGGGAGTTTACGAGCAGTACTTC.

The chain has TRBV30 and TRBJ2-3; the D is unclear. The V end lost 3 bases, the J end lost 8 bases, and 9 bases lay between the germline ends. The CDR3 is 11 residues long. CDR1 and CDR2 from the germline V gene are GTSNPN and SVGIG (reference sequence). The CDR3 DNA sequence: TGTGCCTGGAGCGCCCCCCGTACGCAGTATTTT. Its protein is CAWSAPRTQYF.

This chain links TRBV18 with TRBJ2-1; D gene unclear. Trimming stripped 2 bases from V and 5 bases from J, with 4 bases between. This CDR3 contains 12 residues. Germline V lookup: CDR1 KGHSH, CDR2 LQKENI. CDR3 in amino acids: CASSPKDNEQFF. The CDR3 coding sequence is TGTGCCAGCTCACCAAAAGACAATGAGCAGTTCTTC.

The rearrangement joins TRBV11-2 to TRBJ2-7, with D possibly TRBD1 on 7 matching bases. The ends were cut back, 6 bases at V and 0 bases at J, with 12 bases in the middle. CDR1 is SGHAT, CDR2 FQNNGV, per germline. The length of the CDR3 is 14 residues. As DNA, the CDR3 is TGTGCCAGCAGTCGACAGGGAGGCTCCTACGAGCAGTACTTC. It is translated as CASSRQGGSYEQYF.

This chain joins TRBV29-1 and TRBJ1-1; unclear D gene. Germline V gene data show CDR1 as SQVTM and CDR2 as ANQGSEA. The CDR3 runs 15 residues. Trimming took off 0 bases at V and 5 bases at J, with 16 bases between the two ends. CDR3 residues: CSVEDLGRERTEAFF. CDR3 DNA: TGCAGCGTTGAAGATCTAGGTCGCGAAAGGACTGAAGCTTTCTTT.

The V and J genes are TRBV4-3 and TRBJ1-4, with D maybe TRBD1 (6 bases). The CDR3 consists of 15 residues. Between the trimmed V and J ends, which lost 4 bases and 4 bases, there was a span of 13 bases. Germline CDR1 LGHNA, CDR2 YSLEER. The CDR3 region is CASSRLKGVNEKLFF. CDR3 sequence (DNA): TGCGCCAGCAGCCGACTCAAGGGGGTTAATGAAAAACTGTTTTTT.

V gene TRBV11-2 combines with J gene TRBJ1-1; possibly TRBD1 for D (6 bases). CDR3 length equals 15 residues. The V gene's germline CDR1 is SGHAT and CDR2 FQNNGV. Trimming stripped 5 bases from V and 0 bases from J, with 13 bases between. The DNA of the CDR3 is TGTGCCAGCAGCCCCTTAGGGGGGATGAACACTGAAGCTTTCTTT. Residues: CASSPLGGMNTEAFF.

This clone was observed once. This rearrangement joins TRBV5-1 to TRBJ1-3, with TRBD1 identical over 7 bases. The trim removed 0 bases at V and 2 bases at J, leaving 5 bases unmatched. CDR3 length: 16 amino acids. Germline CDR1 and CDR2: SGHRS and YFSETQ. The CDR3 loop is CASSLAGQVAGNTIYF. The CDR3 nucleotides read TGCGCCAGCAGCTTGGCCGGACAGGTTGCTGGAAACACCATATATTTT.